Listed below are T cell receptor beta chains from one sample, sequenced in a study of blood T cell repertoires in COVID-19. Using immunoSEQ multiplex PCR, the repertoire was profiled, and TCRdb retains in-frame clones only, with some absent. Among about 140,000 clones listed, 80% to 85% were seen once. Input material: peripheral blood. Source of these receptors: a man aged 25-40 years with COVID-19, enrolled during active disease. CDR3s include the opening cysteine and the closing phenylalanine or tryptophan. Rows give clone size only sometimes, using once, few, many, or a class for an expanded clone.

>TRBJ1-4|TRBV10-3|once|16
CAISEELPGQGGKLFF
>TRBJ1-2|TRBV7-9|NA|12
CASSLVLYGYTF
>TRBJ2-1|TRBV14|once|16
CASSTGPTVSYNEQFF
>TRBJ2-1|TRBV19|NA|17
CASSWTSGRSSYNEQFF
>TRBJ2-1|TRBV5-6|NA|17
CASSRTSGASYYNEQFF
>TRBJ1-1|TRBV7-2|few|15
CASTLDRGINTEAFF
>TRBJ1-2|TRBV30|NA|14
CAWRLLARADGYTF
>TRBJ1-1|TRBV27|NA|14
CASLSRGVGTEAFF
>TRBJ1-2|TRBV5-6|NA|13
CASRGTANYGYTF
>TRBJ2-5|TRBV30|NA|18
CAWSVRGSGDPVGETQYF
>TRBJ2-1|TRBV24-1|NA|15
CATSRSTGGNNEQFF
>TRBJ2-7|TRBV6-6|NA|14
CASSYGGSNGEQYF
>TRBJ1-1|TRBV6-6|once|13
CASSQGAYTEAFF
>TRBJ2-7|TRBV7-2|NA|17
CASSPRAGLVFSYEQYF
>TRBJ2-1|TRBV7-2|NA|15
CASSPRLAGDYEQFF
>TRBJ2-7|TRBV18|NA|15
CASSPQGLGRGEQYF
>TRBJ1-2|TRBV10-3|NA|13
CAISDGGANGYTF
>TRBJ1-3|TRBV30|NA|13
CAWSWTGRDTIYF
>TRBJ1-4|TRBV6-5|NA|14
CASRDRGVGEKLFF
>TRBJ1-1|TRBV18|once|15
CASSRLRGTNTEAFF
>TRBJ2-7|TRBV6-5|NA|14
CASSLRSGRSEQYF
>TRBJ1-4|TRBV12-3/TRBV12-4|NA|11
CASTADEKLFF
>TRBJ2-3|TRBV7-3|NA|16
CASSLGRSSGRDTQYF
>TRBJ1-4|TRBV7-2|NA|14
CASSLGPGNEKLFF
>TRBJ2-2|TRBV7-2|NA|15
CASSAMRLGTGELFF
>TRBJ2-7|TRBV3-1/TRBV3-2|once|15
CASSDFSGRAREQYF
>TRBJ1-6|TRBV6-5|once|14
CASSSVTSVSPLHF
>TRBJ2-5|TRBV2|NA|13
CASSPRGPETQYF
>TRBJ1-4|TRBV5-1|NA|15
CASSLVGNINEKLFF
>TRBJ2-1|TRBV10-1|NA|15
CASSEGGEDYNEQFF
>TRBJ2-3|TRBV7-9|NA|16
CASSRLRTGAGDTQYF
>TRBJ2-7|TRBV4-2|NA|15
CASSQGDKSSYEQYF
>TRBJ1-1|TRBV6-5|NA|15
CASSYLLSGDTEAFF
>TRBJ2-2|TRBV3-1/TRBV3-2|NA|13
CASKREGTGELFF
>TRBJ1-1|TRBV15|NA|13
CATSFDSSTEAFF
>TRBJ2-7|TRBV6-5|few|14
CATRNPRGTYEQYF
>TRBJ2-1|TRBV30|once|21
CAWSGEGFGGLVSSSYNEQFF
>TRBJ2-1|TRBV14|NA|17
CASSQEASGRAQDEQFF
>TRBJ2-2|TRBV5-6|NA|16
CASSFGTSGSSGELFF
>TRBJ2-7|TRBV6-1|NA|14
CASSEFRQYYEQYF
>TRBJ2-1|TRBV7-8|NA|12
CASSRPADEQFF
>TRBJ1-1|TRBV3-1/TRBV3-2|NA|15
CASSQVGGKNTEAFF
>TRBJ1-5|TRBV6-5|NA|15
CASSPGGTGDQPQHF
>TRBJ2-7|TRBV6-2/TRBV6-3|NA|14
CASSSWTSGYEQYF
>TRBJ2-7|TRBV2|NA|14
CASRTRGQDHEQYF
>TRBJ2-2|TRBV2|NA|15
CASKILAGDTGELFF
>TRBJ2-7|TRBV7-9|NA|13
CAGGFSGSHEQYF
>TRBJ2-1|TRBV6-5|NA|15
CASSPLAEGYNEQFF